The T cell receptor (beta chain) under discussion was sequenced for a study of T cell responses to AZD1222 COVID-19 vaccine. Study information: Pooled in the analysis were second doses at about 4 or about 12 weeks. Findings of the study overall: Clonal diversity may have been underestimated in mostly white British donors.

For this clone: Its cognate antigen is unknown.

Generated by immunoSEQ multiplex PCR, the TCRdb table keeps only in-frame clones and is missing some. Among 150,000 to 200,000 clones listed, around nine tenths were seen once. The V end lost 5 bases, the J end lost 0 bases, and 11 bases lay between the germline ends. The CDR3 loop spans 15 amino acids. Germline V gene lookup returns CDR1 MNHEY and CDR2 SVGAGI. This receptor was identified in an adult in good health. The specimen comprised peripheral blood, sampled on day 0 of AZD1222 vaccination. This chain joins TRBV6-5 and TRBJ1-3; tentative D call: TRBD1 (6 bases). The CDR3 coding sequence is TGTGCCAGCAGTCTAGGGGGGAGCTCTGGAAACACCATATATTTT. Amino acids: CASSLGGSSGNTIYF.